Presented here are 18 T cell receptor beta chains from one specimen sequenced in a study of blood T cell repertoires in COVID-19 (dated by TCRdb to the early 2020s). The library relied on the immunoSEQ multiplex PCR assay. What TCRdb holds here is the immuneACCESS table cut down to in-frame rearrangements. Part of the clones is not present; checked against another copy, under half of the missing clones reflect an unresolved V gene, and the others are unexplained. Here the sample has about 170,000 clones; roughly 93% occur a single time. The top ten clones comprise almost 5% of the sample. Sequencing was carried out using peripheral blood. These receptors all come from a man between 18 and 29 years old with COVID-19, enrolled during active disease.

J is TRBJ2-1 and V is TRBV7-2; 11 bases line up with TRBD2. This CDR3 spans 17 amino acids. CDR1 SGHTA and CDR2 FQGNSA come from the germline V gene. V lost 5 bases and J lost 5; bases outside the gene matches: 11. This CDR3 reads CASSPHLIAGGNNEQFF. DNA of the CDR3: TGTGCCAGCAGCCCGCACCTGATAGCGGGAGGGAACAATGAGCAGTTCTTC.

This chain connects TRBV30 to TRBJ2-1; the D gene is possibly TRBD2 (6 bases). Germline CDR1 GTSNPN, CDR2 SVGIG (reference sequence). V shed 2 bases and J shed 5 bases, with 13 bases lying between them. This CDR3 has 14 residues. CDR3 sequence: CAWSRFAGHNEQFF. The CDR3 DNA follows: TGTGCCTGGAGTAGGTTTGCGGGACACAATGAGCAGTTCTTC.

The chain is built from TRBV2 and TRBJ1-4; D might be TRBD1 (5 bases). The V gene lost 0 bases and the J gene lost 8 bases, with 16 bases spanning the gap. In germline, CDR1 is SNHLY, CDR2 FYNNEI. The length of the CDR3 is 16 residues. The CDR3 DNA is TGTGCCAGCAGTGAAGCGTATAAGGGACTGGGAGAAAAACTGTTTTTT. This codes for CASSEAYKGLGEKLFF.

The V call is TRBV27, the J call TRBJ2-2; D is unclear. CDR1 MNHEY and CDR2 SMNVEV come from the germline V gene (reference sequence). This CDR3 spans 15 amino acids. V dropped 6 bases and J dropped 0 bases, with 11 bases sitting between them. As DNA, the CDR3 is TGTGCCAGCAGCGGATTAGCCTCGAACACCGGGGAGCTGTTTTTT. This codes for CASSGLASNTGELFF.

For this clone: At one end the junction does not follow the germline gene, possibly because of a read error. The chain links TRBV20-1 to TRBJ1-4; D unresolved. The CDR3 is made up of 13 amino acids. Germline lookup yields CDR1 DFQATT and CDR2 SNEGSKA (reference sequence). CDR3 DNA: TGCAGTGCTAGTCCGGCGGCTAATGAAAAACTGCTTTTT. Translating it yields CSASPAANEKLLF.

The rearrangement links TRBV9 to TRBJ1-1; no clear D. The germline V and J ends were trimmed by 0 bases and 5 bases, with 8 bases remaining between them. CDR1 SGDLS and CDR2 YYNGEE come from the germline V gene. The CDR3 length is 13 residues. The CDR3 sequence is CASSVAHKTEAFF. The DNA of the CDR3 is TGTGCCAGCAGCGTAGCACATAAGACTGAAGCTTTCTTT. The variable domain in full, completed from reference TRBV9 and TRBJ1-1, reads DSGVTQTPKHLITATGQRVTLRCSPRSGDLSVYWYQQSLDQGLQFLIQYYNGEERAKGNILERFSAQQFPDLHSELNLSSLELGDSALYFCASSVAHKTEAFFGQGTRLTVV.

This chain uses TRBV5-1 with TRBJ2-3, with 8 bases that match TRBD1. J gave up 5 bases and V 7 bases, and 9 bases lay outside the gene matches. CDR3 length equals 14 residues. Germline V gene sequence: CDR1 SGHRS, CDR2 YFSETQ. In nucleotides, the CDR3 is TGCGCCAGCGGGACAGGCCGACCAGGAGATACGCAGTATTTT. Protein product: CASGTGRPGDTQYF. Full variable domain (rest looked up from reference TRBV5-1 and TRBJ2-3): KAGVTQTPRYLIKTRGQQVTLSCSPISGHRSVSWYQQTPGQGLQFLFEYFSETQRNKGNFPGRFSGRQFSNSRSEMNVSTLELGDSALYLCASGTGRPGDTQYFGPGTRLTVL.

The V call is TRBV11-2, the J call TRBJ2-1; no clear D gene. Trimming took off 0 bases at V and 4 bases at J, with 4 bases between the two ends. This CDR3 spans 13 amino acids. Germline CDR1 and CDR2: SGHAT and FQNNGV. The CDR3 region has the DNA TGTGCCAGCAGCTTAGAACTATACAATGAGCAGTTCTTC. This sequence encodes CASSLELYNEQFF. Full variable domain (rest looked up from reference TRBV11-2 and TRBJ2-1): EAGVAQSPRYKIIEKRQSVAFWCNPISGHATLYWYQQILGQGPKLLIQFQNNGVVDDSQLPKDRFSAERLKGVDSTLKIQPAKLEDSAVYLCASSLELYNEQFFGPGTRLTVL.

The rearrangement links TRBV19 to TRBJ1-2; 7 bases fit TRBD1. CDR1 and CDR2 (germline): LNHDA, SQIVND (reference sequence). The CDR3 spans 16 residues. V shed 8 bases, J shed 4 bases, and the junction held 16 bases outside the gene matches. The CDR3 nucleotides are TGTGCCAGTTCCATTTTAGTCACCGGGACAGCCTATGGCTACACCTTC. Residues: CASSILVTGTAYGYTF.

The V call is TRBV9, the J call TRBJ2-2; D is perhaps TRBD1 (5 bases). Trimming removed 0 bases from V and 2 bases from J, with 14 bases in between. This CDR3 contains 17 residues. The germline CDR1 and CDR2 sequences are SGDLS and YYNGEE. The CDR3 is CASSVEQARANTGELFF. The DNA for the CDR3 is TGTGCCAGCAGCGTAGAACAGGCACGAGCCAACACCGGGGAGCTGTTTTTT.

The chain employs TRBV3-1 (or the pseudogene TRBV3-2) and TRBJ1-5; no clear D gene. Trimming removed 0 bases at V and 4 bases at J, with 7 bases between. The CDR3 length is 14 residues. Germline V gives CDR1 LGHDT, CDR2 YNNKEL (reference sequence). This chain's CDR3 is CASSQDPGNQPQHF. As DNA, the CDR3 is TGTGCCAGCAGCCAAGATCCCGGGAATCAGCCCCAGCATTTT.

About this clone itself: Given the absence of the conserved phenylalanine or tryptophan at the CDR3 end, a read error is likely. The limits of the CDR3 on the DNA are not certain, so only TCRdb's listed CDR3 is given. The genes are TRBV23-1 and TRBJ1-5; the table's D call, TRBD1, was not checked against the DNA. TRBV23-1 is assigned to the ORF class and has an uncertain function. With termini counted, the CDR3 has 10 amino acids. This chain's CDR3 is CASMKPGQAL.

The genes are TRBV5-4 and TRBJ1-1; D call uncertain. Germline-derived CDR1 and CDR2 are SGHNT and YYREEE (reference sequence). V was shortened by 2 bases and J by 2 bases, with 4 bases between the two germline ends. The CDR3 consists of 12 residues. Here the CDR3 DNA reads TGTGCCAGCAGCTTCAGTAACACTGAAGCTTTCTTT. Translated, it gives CASSFSNTEAFF.

The CDR3: CASSTGVNTEAFF. As DNA, the CDR3 is TGTGCCAGCAGCACAGGGGTCAACACTGAAGCTTTCTTT. This chain uses TRBV2 with TRBJ1-1; 7 bases align to TRBD1. This CDR3 contains 13 residues. Germline lookup yields CDR1 SNHLY and CDR2 FYNNEI. J gave up 2 bases and V 6 bases, and 3 bases lay outside the gene matches.

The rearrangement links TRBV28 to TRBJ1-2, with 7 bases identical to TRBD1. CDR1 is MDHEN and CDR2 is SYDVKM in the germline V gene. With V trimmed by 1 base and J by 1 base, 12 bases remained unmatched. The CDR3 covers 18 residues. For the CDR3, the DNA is TGTGCCAGCAGTTTATCCGGGACAGAGGAATTCCATAACTATGGCTACACCTTC. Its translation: CASSLSGTEEFHNYGYTF.

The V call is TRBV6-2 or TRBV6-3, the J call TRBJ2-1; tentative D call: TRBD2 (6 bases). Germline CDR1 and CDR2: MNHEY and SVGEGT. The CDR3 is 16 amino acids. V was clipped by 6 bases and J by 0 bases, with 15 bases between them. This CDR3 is CASSTRSSGSYNEQFF. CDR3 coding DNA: TGTGCCAGCAGCACACGAAGTAGCGGCTCCTACAATGAGCAGTTCTTC.

The CDR3 sequence is CASNQGAGTEAFF. The CDR3 DNA is TGCGCCAGCAATCAGGGGGCGGGAACTGAAGCTTTCTTT. The chain uses TRBV5-1 and TRBJ1-1; TRBD1 matches 8 bases. There are 13 residues in the CDR3. Per the germline V gene, CDR1 is SGHRS and CDR2 is YFSETQ. With 6 bases clipped from V and 5 bases from J, the junction kept 6 bases outside the gene matches.

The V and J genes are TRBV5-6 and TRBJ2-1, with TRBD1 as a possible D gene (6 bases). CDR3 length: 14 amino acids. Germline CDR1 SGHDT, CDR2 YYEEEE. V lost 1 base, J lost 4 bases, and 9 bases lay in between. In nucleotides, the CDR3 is TGTGCCAGCAGCTTGCAGGGGCAGTACAATGAGCAGTTCTTC. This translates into CASSLQGQYNEQFF.